Shown below are 27 T cell receptor beta chains from a single sample sequenced in a study of blood T cell repertoires in COVID-19. The assay was immunoSEQ multiplex PCR, and TCRdb's table has in-frame clones only and misses some. The sample lists roughly 280,000 clones, around 87% seen once, with approximately 5.3% in the top ten. The sample was peripheral blood. These receptors originate from an older woman with COVID-19, enrolled during active disease.

The gene calls are TRBV19 and TRBJ2-1; a weak D match, TRBD1 (6 bases). Germline V gene data show CDR1 as LNHDA and CDR2 as SQIVND (reference sequence). CDR3 length: 15 residues. V lost 8 bases and J lost 3, with 17 bases in between. CDR3 coding DNA: TGTGCCAGTTCCTTACAGGGTTTACGCTACAATGAGCAGTTCTTC. Protein product: CASSLQGLRYNEQFF.

The V and J genes are TRBV4-2 and TRBJ1-1, with TRBD1 matching over 9 bases. The germline CDR1 and CDR2 sequences are LGHNA and YNFKEQ. The CDR3 covers 15 residues. V trimming: 2 bases; J trimming: 4 bases; junction bases outside the gene matches: 5. This CDR3 is CASSQRAGQGTEAFF. The CDR3 nucleotides read TGTGCCAGCAGCCAAAGGGCGGGACAGGGCACTGAAGCTTTCTTT.

This chain uses TRBV27 with TRBJ1-5; unclear D gene. V lost 3 bases and J lost 3, with 9 bases in between. Germline V lookup: CDR1 MNHEY, CDR2 SMNVEV (reference sequence). The CDR3 runs to 14 residues. The CDR3 DNA reads TGTGCCAGCAGTTTTTGGGGAGACAATCAGCCCCAGCATTTT. It encodes CASSFWGDNQPQHF.

The chain joins TRBV2 to TRBJ1-1; TRBD1 aligns across 9 bases. This CDR3 region has 17 residues. Germline V lookup: CDR1 SNHLY, CDR2 FYNNEI. V lost 6 bases and J lost 5; bases outside the gene matches: 16. DNA for the CDR3: TGTGCCAGCAGCGAAACAAATATCGGACAGGGGAGGACTGAAGCTTTCTTT. Protein sequence: CASSETNIGQGRTEAFF.

V usage is TRBV28 and J usage is TRBJ2-1; 16 bases fit TRBD2. Germline V CDR1 and CDR2: MDHEN, SYDVKM. V lost 4 bases to trimming and J lost 0 bases; unmatched junction nucleotides: 9. The CDR3 consists of 20 residues. CDR3 protein: CASSYPGTSGRAFSYNEQFF. Here the CDR3 DNA reads TGTGCCAGCAGTTACCCCGGGACTAGCGGGAGGGCCTTCTCCTACAATGAGCAGTTCTTC.

The J gene is TRBJ2-2, the V gene TRBV6-5; a possible D gene is TRBD1 (8 bases). The CDR3 has 15 amino acids. Germline CDR1 and CDR2: MNHEY and SVGAGI. Trimming took off 3 bases at V and 4 bases at J, with 12 bases between the two ends. CDR3 amino acids: CASSYHRGGTGELFF. DNA for the CDR3: TGTGCCAGCAGTTATCACAGGGGGGGCACCGGGGAGCTGTTTTTT.

V usage is TRBV28 and J usage is TRBJ1-1, with TRBD1 matching 9 bases. CDR3 length equals 15 residues. Germline V gene data show CDR1 as MDHEN and CDR2 as SYDVKM. The trim removed 5 bases at V and 1 base at J, leaving 5 bases unmatched. The CDR3 loop is CASSPEQGANTEAFF. In DNA, the CDR3 is TGTGCCAGCAGTCCGGAACAGGGGGCGAACACTGAAGCTTTCTTT.

This chain joins TRBV7-5 and TRBJ2-5; the D segment call TRBD1 is taken from the table without a DNA check. TRBV7-5 is a recognized pseudogene. There are 16 residues in the CDR3. CDR3: CARSLVSRAIQETQYF. The DNA for the CDR3 is TGTGCCAGAAGCTTAGTAAGCAGGGCGATTCAAGAGACCCAGTACTTC.

The sample holds one count of this clone. This chain connects TRBV2 to TRBJ2-1, with D maybe TRBD2 (6 bases). Deletions cut 4 bases from V and 4 bases from J, with 17 bases between. This CDR3 contains 16 residues. The germline gives CDR1 SNHLY, CDR2 FYNNEI. The chain's CDR3 is CASSGNRDSRYNEQFF. The CDR3 bases are TGTGCCAGCAGTGGAAACCGGGACTCCCGATACAATGAGCAGTTCTTC. Using reference TRBV2 and TRBJ2-1 for the parts outside the CDR3, the full variable domain is EPEVTQTPSHQVTQMGQEVILRCVPISNHLYFYWYRQILGQKVEFLVSFYNNEISEKSEIFDDQFSVERPDGSNFTLKIRSTKLEDSAMYFCASSGNRDSRYNEQFFGPGTRLTVL.

This clone has only a few counts. The V gene is TRBV28, the J gene TRBJ1-2; 8 nucleotides align to TRBD1. The germline V gene has CDR1 MDHEN and CDR2 SYDVKM. CDR3 length equals 12 residues. Losses at the gene ends were 5 bases for V and 4 bases for J; bases not matched to a gene: 0. CDR3 in DNA: TGTGCCAGCAGTACAGGGGGCTATGGCTACACCTTC. Protein: CASSTGGYGYTF.

This chain uses TRBV5-6 with TRBJ1-6; weak D call: TRBD1 (6 bases). CDR3 size: 15 residues. CDR1 and CDR2 (germline): SGHDT, YYEEEE. Deletions cut 3 bases from V and 9 bases from J, with 16 bases between. CDR3 in DNA: TGTGCCAGCAGCTGGACCGGGACACAAACTTCACCCCTCCACTTT. This sequence encodes CASSWTGTQTSPLHF. Together with reference TRBV5-6 and TRBJ1-6, the CDR3 gives the full variable domain: DAGVTQSPTHLIKTRGQQVTLRCSPKSGHDTVSWYQQALGQGPQFIFQYYEEEERQRGNFPDRFSGHQFPNYSSELNVNALLLGDSALYLCASSWTGTQTSPLHFGNGTRLTVT.

The chain recombines TRBV21-1 with TRBJ2-5; the table's D call TRBD2 went unverified against the DNA. TRBV21-1 is a pseudogene. CDR3 length equals 16 residues. CDR3 protein: CASSRWGEAPQETQYF. The CDR3 coding sequence is TGTGCCAGCAGCCGATGGGGGGAGGCGCCCCAAGAGACCCAGTACTTC.

The V call is TRBV5-1, the J call TRBJ2-1; 7 bases line up with TRBD2. Germline V CDR1 and CDR2: SGHRS, YFSETQ. The CDR3 runs to 16 residues. V lost 4 bases, J lost 8 bases, and 15 bases stayed unmatched. The CDR3 here is CASSGGGGSFYHEQFF. The CDR3 nucleotides are TGCGCCAGCAGCGGTGGAGGCGGGAGCTTTTACCATGAGCAGTTCTTC.

The CDR3 DNA reads as TGTGCCAGCAGCTTAGAGCGCCCGGGAGGTACTGCGGGAGCGTCGACGAGAAATGAGCAGTTCTTC. Protein: CASSLERPGGTAGASTRNEQFF. This sequence joins TRBV11-3 and TRBJ2-1, with TRBD2 identical over 7 bases. The CDR3 is made up of 22 amino acids. V lost 0 bases, J lost 7 bases, and 27 bases stayed unmatched. Per germline, CDR1 SGHNT and CDR2 YENEEA.

This chain links TRBV6-5 with TRBJ1-1; possible D gene TRBD1, 6 bases. This CDR3 is 15 amino acids long. Trimming left V 0 bases short and J 1 base short, with 9 bases between. Germline V CDR1 and CDR2: MNHEY, SVGAGI. CDR3 protein: CASSYSGGPNTEAFF. The CDR3 DNA is TGTGCCAGCAGTTACTCGGGGGGGCCGAACACTGAAGCTTTCTTT.

V and J are TRBV7-2 and TRBJ2-1; 8 bases line up with TRBD2. CDR1 and CDR2 from the germline V gene are SGHTA and FQGNSA. The CDR3 length is 15 residues. Trimming removed 6 bases from V and 2 bases from J; junction bases left unmatched: 6. The CDR3 region is CASSDSGMAYNEQFF. CDR3 DNA: TGTGCCAGCAGTGATAGCGGGATGGCCTACAATGAGCAGTTCTTC.

This clone was picked up a small number of times. V usage is TRBV2 and J usage is TRBJ1-6; D gene ambiguous. CDR3 size: 15 residues. In germline, CDR1 is SNHLY, CDR2 FYNNEI. The V and J ends lost 8 bases and 1 base respectively, with 12 bases between them. In nucleotides, the CDR3 is TGTGCCAGCTCCCGGGAAGGGTCCTATAATTCACCCCTCCACTTT. This translates into CASSREGSYNSPLHF.

This sequence joins TRBV30 and TRBJ1-2, with D possibly TRBD1 on 6 matching bases. Deletions cut 2 bases from V and 4 bases from J, with 11 bases between. The CDR3 is 13 amino acids. The germline V gene has CDR1 GTSNPN and CDR2 SVGIG (reference sequence). CDR3 amino acids: CAWSRTAGYGYTF. Written as DNA, the CDR3 is TGTGCCTGGAGTAGGACAGCCGGCTATGGCTACACCTTC.

This clone was observed a single time. The chain has TRBV2 and TRBJ2-2; 11 bases align to TRBD2. Losses at the gene ends were 5 bases for V and 7 bases for J; bases not matched to a gene: 6. This CDR3 contains 15 residues. Germline CDR1 and CDR2: SNHLY and FYNNEI. CDR3 DNA: TGTGCCAGCAGTTTAGCGGGAGGGCCTAACGGGGAGCTGTTTTTT. Translated: CASSLAGGPNGELFF.

This clone was seen only a few times. The J gene is TRBJ1-1, the V gene TRBV9; D not resolved. CDR1 is SGDLS and CDR2 is YYNGEE in the germline V gene. The CDR3 loop spans 14 amino acids. The V gene lost 1 base and the J gene lost 3 bases, with 10 bases spanning the gap. CDR3 in DNA: TGTGCCAGCAGCGTACGGAGTTCCGACACTGAAGCTTTCTTT. This codes for CASSVRSSDTEAFF.

V usage is TRBV3-1 (or the pseudogene TRBV3-2) and J usage is TRBJ2-7; 13 bases align to TRBD2. V gave up 7 bases and J gave up 6 bases; unmatched junction bases: 3. The CDR3 has 13 amino acids. Germline CDR1 LGHDT, CDR2 YNNKEL (reference sequence). The CDR3 protein is CASTGLAGVEQYF. In DNA, the CDR3 is TGTGCCAGCACCGGACTAGCGGGAGTCGAGCAGTACTTC.

The chain is built from TRBV5-4 and TRBJ1-1; no firm D call. V lost 1 base and J lost 6, with 13 bases in between. Germline values: CDR1 SGHNT, CDR2 YYREEE (reference sequence). The CDR3 totals 14 residues. DNA for the CDR3: TGTGCCAGCAGCTTGACTGGGCTTAAGGCTGAAGCTTTCTTT. The encoded protein is CASSLTGLKAEAFF.

The CDR3 DNA reads TGTGCCATCAGGGGACTAGCGGGAGTGGGGGAGCAGTACTTC. Translating it yields CAIRGLAGVGEQYF. V usage is TRBV10-3 and J usage is TRBJ2-7; 14 bases are shared with TRBD2. From germline, CDR1 is ENHRY and CDR2 SYGVKD. The CDR3 totals 14 residues. The trim removed 6 bases at V and 7 bases at J, leaving 5 bases unmatched.

J is TRBJ1-1 and V is TRBV5-1, with TRBD1 matching over 7 bases. The CDR3 spans 16 residues. Looked up from germline, CDR1 is SGHRS and CDR2 is YFSETQ. V was pared by 0 bases and J by 2 bases, with 7 bases of the junction left unmatched. The CDR3 protein is CASSLVFAGGNTEAFF. The CDR3 region has the DNA TGCGCCAGCAGCTTGGTATTCGCAGGGGGAAACACTGAAGCTTTCTTT.

This chain uses TRBV19 with TRBJ1-3, with D perhaps TRBD1 (6 bases). V was cut by 7 bases and J by 0 bases, with 13 bases left in between. The CDR3 loop spans 15 amino acids. In germline, CDR1 is LNHDA, CDR2 SQIVND (reference sequence). This chain's CDR3 is CASNGDTYSGNTIYF. The DNA of the CDR3 is TGTGCCAGTAATGGGGACACCTACTCTGGAAACACCATATATTTT.

This chain uses TRBV4-1 with TRBJ2-1, with a weak D call TRBD2 (6 bases). The CDR3 runs 18 residues. Trimming pared 4 bases from V and 5 bases from J, leaving 24 bases between. Germline V gives CDR1 MGHRA, CDR2 YSYEKL. Here the CDR3 DNA reads TGCGCCAGCAGCCGGGTCTCGAACCGGGAGTTCATCCACAATGAGCAGTTCTTC. This codes for CASSRVSNREFIHNEQFF.

A few counts support this clone. The chain employs TRBV4-1 and TRBJ1-2; D possibly corresponds to TRBD1 (6 bases). Germline CDR1 and CDR2: MGHRA and YSYEKL. This CDR3 spans 16 amino acids. V gave up 4 bases and J gave up 1 base, with 16 bases separating them. This CDR3 reads CASSPQGQLINYGYTF. For the CDR3, the DNA is TGCGCCAGCAGCCCCCAGGGGCAGCTGATTAACTATGGCTACACCTTC.